Described below is a single T cell receptor beta chain sequence and its context. Its antigen is undetermined. The ends were cut back, 0 bases at V and 3 bases at J, with 6 bases in the middle. Germline loops: CDR1 MNHEY, CDR2 SMNVEV (reference sequence). CDR3 length: 13 residues. Sequencing templates came from extracted RNA that was reverse transcribed into cDNA. Sequenced by immunoSEQ multiplex PCR; TCRdb stores in-frame clones only, minus some. The data show 98,000 or so clones, 50% to 75% seen once. As to treatment: oral pan-JAK inhibitor, 5-10 mg twice daily. This sample is part of a study of CD8+ T cells in alopecia areata. Background on the study: The protocol delivered tofacitinib for 6 to 18 months, then withdrew it for 6 months. Patients given treatment had severity scored by the percentage of scalp area affected.

Points from the study as a whole: While tofacitinib was given, many expanded lesional clones persisted in scalp and blood. Mice showed TCR sharing more clearly than patients did, possibly owing to HLA.

The chain recombines TRBV27 with TRBJ2-7; no reliable D call. This clonotype was obtained from a human donor with alopecia areata. This sample comprised CD8+ T cells sorted from blood, obtained at week 4, from a patient treated with tofacitinib. The DNA of the CDR3 is TGTGCCAGCAGTTTATCGGGCGGCTACGAGCAGTACTTC. Amino acid sequence: CASSLSGGYEQYF.